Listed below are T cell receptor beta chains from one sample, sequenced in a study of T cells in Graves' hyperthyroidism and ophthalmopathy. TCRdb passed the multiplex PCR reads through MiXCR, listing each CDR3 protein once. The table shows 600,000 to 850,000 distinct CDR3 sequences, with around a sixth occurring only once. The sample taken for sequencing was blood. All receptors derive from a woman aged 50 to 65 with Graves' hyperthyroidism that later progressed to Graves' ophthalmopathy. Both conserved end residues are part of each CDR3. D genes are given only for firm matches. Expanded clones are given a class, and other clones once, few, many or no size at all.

CDR3 DNA: TGTGCCAGCAGCCAGTTCCGGGACAAAAATGAAAAACTGTTTTTT
CDR3 protein: CASSQFRDKNEKLFF
clone size: few
J gene: TRBJ1-4
D gene: -
V gene: TRBV3-1

CDR3 DNA: TGTGCCAGCAGTGAATGGGGACAGGGGGCAACAAAAAACATTCAGTACTTC
CDR3 protein: CASSEWGQGATKNIQYF
clone size: -
J gene: TRBJ2-4
D gene: TRBD1
V gene: TRBV25-1

CDR3 DNA: TGCGCCAGCAGCCCCGGGACAGGGGCCTTTAGTTCACCCCTCCACTTT
CDR3 protein: CASSPGTGAFSSPLHF
clone size: few
J gene: TRBJ1-6
D gene: TRBD1
V gene: TRBV5-1

CDR3 DNA: TGTGCCAGCAGCCAAGAGGGAGGGGATACGCAGTATTTT
CDR3 protein: CASSQEGGDTQYF
clone size: many
J gene: TRBJ2-3
D gene: TRBD2
V gene: TRBV3-1

CDR3 DNA: TGTGCCAGCAGCCGGACAGGGCGGTATAGCAATCAGCCCCAGCATTTT
CDR3 protein: CASSRTGRYSNQPQHF
clone size: few
J gene: TRBJ1-5
D gene: TRBD1
V gene: TRBV12-3/TRBV12-4

CDR3 DNA: TGTGCCAGCAGCCAACAGACTGGATCCTACAATGAGCAGTTCTTC
CDR3 protein: CASSQQTGSYNEQFF
clone size: many
J gene: TRBJ2-1
D gene: -
V gene: TRBV3-1

CDR3 DNA: TGTGCCAGCAGCGTAGGGGGGGGGCCCAACACCGGGGAGCTGTTTTTT
CDR3 protein: CASSVGGGPNTGELFF
clone size: many
J gene: TRBJ2-2
D gene: -
V gene: TRBV2

CDR3 DNA: TGTGCCAGCAGCCCTCGACAGAGGTTCAACTATGGCTACACCTTC
CDR3 protein: CASSPRQRFNYGYTF
clone size: -
J gene: TRBJ1-2
D gene: -
V gene: TRBV7-9

CDR3 DNA: TGCAGTGCAGAATCGCAGGGGGTCAAAAACATTCAGTACTTC
CDR3 protein: CSAESQGVKNIQYF
clone size: -
J gene: TRBJ2-4
D gene: TRBD1
V gene: TRBV20-1

CDR3 DNA: TGTGCCAGCAGCTTAGAGCACGACTACGAGCAGTACTTC
CDR3 protein: CASSLEHDYEQYF
clone size: many
J gene: TRBJ2-7
D gene: -
V gene: TRBV7-3

CDR3 DNA: TGCGCCAGCAGCTTGGACGCGAGCTCCTACAATGAGCAGTTCTTC
CDR3 protein: CASSLDASSYNEQFF
clone size: many
J gene: TRBJ2-1
D gene: -
V gene: TRBV5-1

CDR3 DNA: TGTGCCAGCAGCTTAGACGGGGCCGGTAATTCACCCCTCCACTTT
CDR3 protein: CASSLDGAGNSPLHF
clone size: many
J gene: TRBJ1-6
D gene: -
V gene: TRBV11-3

CDR3 DNA: TGCGCCAGCAGCCTTCGTCTAGCGGGGGGGCTGGGAGAGACCCAGTACTTC
CDR3 protein: CASSLRLAGGLGETQYF
clone size: -
J gene: TRBJ2-5
D gene: TRBD2
V gene: TRBV5-1

CDR3 DNA: TGCGCCAGCAGCGCCGACGCGGGCGTCGGCGGCAATGAGCAGTTCTTC
CDR3 protein: CASSADAGVGGNEQFF
clone size: many
J gene: TRBJ2-1
D gene: -
V gene: TRBV5-1

CDR3 DNA: TGTGCCACCAGCAGGACAGGAAGGGGTAGCAATCAGCCCCAGCATTTT
CDR3 protein: CATSRTGRGSNQPQHF
clone size: -
J gene: TRBJ1-5
D gene: -
V gene: TRBV15